A selection of T cell receptor beta chains follows, all from one sample in a study of vaccination effects on CD4 cells after COVID-19. Method: immunoSEQ multiplex PCR; TCRdb's copy keeps in-frame clones and lacks some. Of 25,000 to 35,000 clones in the sample, around 75% were seen once. No antigens are known for them. The sample here was CD4+ T cells from PBMCs cultured with SARS-CoV-2 spike peptides, taken before COVID-19 vaccination. These receptors all stem from a human donor who received a COVID-19 vaccine. Each CDR3 is given with its conserved first and last residue. The order of the fields is V gene, J gene, CDR3 protein.

v_call: TRBV3-1/TRBV3-2
j_call: TRBJ2-1
cdr3_aa: CASSPRGTSGRAGEQFF

v_call: TRBV23-1
j_call: TRBJ1-4
cdr3_aa: CASTATNEKLFF

v_call: TRBV30
j_call: TRBJ2-7
cdr3_aa: CAWSYGGLGEQYF

v_call: TRBV5-1
j_call: TRBJ2-2
cdr3_aa: CASKGQMNTGELFF

v_call: TRBV5-6
j_call: TRBJ2-5
cdr3_aa: CASSLRQGGETQYF

v_call: TRBV5-6
j_call: TRBJ1-1
cdr3_aa: CASSPRWAGVGLNTEAFF

v_call: TRBV7-8
j_call: TRBJ2-7
cdr3_aa: CASRYSVGEQYF

v_call: TRBV19
j_call: TRBJ1-3
cdr3_aa: CASSPTRAGGVSGNTIYF

v_call: TRBV24-1
j_call: TRBJ2-3
cdr3_aa: CATSDPRGTDTQYF

v_call: TRBV4-3
j_call: TRBJ1-2
cdr3_aa: CASSQERGRGYGYTF

v_call: TRBV7-2
j_call: TRBJ1-1
cdr3_aa: CASSLEVGVAFF

v_call: TRBV5-1
j_call: TRBJ1-1
cdr3_aa: CASSLDGFNTEAFF

v_call: TRBV7-9
j_call: TRBJ1-2
cdr3_aa: CASSTWGGNYGYTF

v_call: TRBV5-4
j_call: TRBJ2-2
cdr3_aa: CASSLGAPRDTGELFF

v_call: TRBV6-4
j_call: TRBJ2-2
cdr3_aa: CASSGQDTGELFF

v_call: TRBV7-2
j_call: TRBJ2-5
cdr3_aa: CASSLVLASGSRQETQYF

v_call: TRBV29-1
j_call: TRBJ1-4
cdr3_aa: CSVEDGRVGSEKLFF

v_call: TRBV25-1
j_call: TRBJ2-5
cdr3_aa: CASSEYAGQRGPKETQYF

v_call: TRBV5-5
j_call: TRBJ1-1
cdr3_aa: CASSWDMPSAEAFF